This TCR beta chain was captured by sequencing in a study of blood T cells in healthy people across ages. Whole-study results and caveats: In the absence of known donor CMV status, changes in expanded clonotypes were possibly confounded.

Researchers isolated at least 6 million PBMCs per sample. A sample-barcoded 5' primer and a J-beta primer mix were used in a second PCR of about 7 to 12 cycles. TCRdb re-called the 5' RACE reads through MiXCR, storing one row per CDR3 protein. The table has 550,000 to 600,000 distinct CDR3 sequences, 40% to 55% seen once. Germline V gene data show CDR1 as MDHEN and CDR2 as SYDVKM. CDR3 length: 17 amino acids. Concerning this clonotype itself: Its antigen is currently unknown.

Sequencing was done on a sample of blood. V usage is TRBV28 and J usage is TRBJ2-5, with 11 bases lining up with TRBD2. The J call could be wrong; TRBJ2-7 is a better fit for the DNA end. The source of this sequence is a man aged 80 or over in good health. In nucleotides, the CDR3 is TGTGCCAGCAGTTTCTCTCTCAGGACTAGCGGGCGGTACGAGCAGTACTTC. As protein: CASSFSLRTSGRYEQYF.